This T cell receptor beta chain was retrieved from a study of graft-versus-host responses after intestinal transplantation. Background on the study: Anti-thymocyte globulin was used for induction in all recipients, who then took tacrolimus and steroids for about 3 years.

The table came from immunoSEQ multiplex PCR; TCRdb's copy has only in-frame clones and leaves some out. The sample includes about 90,000 clones, 80% to 95% of them seen just once. Study observations and caveats: GvH clones surfaced in recipient marrow, some emerging earlier in ileum or blood. Peak circulating GvH clone levels tracked with early post-transplant HvG declines.

For this clone: Its specificity is not known.

The V segment lost 4 bases and the J segment 2 bases; nucleotides outside the gene matches: 5. The germline CDR1 and CDR2 sequences are SGHRS and YFSETQ. The CDR3 is 14 residues long. The TCR sequence derives from a human donor who received an intestinal transplant. The source material was unstimulated CD4+ T cells sorted from spleen or lymph node cells, sampled before intestinal transplant. The rearrangement uses TRBV5-1 and TRBJ2-7; TRBD1 agrees at 8 bases. The CDR3 loop is CASSIGQGAYEQYF. CDR3 DNA sequence: TGCGCCAGCAGCATCGGACAGGGTGCCTACGAGCAGTACTTC.